This T cell receptor beta chain was captured in a study of cytomegalovirus exposure and HLA in healthy donors. Only a few counts were recorded for this clone. This CDR3 is 16 amino acids long. The germline CDR1 and CDR2 sequences are MNHNY and SVGAGI (reference sequence). After removal of 0 bases from V and 5 bases from J, the junction contained 8 bases not matched to a gene. Vbeta (60) and Jbeta (13) primers were used in the PCR. Generated by immunoSEQ multiplex PCR, the TCRdb table keeps only in-frame clones and is missing some. The sample yields under 150,000 clones, 70% to 85% seen once. The gene calls are TRBV6-6 and TRBJ1-2, with 8 bases that match TRBD1. The sample taken for sequencing was PBMCs. The receptor was isolated from a woman in her thirties or forties in good health and CMV-seropositive. The CDR3 spells CASSYSRQGRGYGYTF. CDR3 in DNA: TGTGCCAGCAGTTACTCCCGACAGGGGAGGGGGTATGGCTACACCTTC.